The present entry profiles one TCR beta chain with its context. Its antigen remains unidentified. The sample belongs to a study of beta chain features in type 1 diabetes. Reverse transcribing all isolated RNA meant expressed TCRB transcripts were sequenced. Using immunoSEQ multiplex PCR, the repertoire was profiled, and TCRdb retains in-frame clones only, with some absent. The sample includes 680,000 or so clones, about an eighth seen only once; the top ten take less than 0.025%. Study-wide points: Moderate yet significant TCRB CDR3 shortening was seen in Type 1 diabetes patients in all four CD4+ subsets.

Germline values: CDR1 KGHSH, CDR2 LQKENI. The CDR3 sequence is 14 residues long. V lost 3 bases and J lost 2; bases outside the gene matches: 2. The chain links TRBV18 to TRBJ2-3, with 7 nucleotides matching TRBD1. This receptor was taken from a man between 18 and 35 years old with type 1 diabetes. Sequenced: naive CD4+ T cells from blood. CDR3 sequence reads: CASSPDRNTDTQYF. The CDR3 nucleotides are TGTGCCAGCTCACCGGACAGGAACACAGATACGCAGTATTTT.